Presented here are 27 T cell receptor beta chains from one specimen sequenced in a study of breast tumors, draining lymph nodes, adjacent tissues. Samples came from axillary lymph nodes draining the breast cancer. From the multiplex PCR reads, TCRdb called clonotypes with MiXCR, one entry per CDR3 protein. Found here are about 230,000 distinct CDR3 sequences, 32% of them singletons; the top ten hold 1.2% to 1.5%. Sequences were obtained from axillary lymph node tissue. Every receptor here comes from a female donor with breast cancer. Some clones in this sample may be carry-over from other donors' samples.

CDR3 loop: CASSLAGGWAGYTF. CDR3 in DNA: TGTGCCAGCAGTCTGGCGGGGGGCTGGGCTGGCTACACCTTC. The V call is TRBV6-5, the J call TRBJ1-2; tentative D call: TRBD1 (6 bases). CDR3 length: 14 amino acids. Trimming took 5 bases from V and 7 from J, leaving 17 bases between them. Germline V gene lookup returns CDR1 MNHEY and CDR2 SVGAGI.

This clonotype was counted ten times or more. The chain has TRBV27 and TRBJ1-5; D is ambiguous. V shed 6 bases and J shed 7 bases, with 7 bases lying between them. Per germline, CDR1 MNHEY and CDR2 SMNVEV (reference sequence). The CDR3 contains 11 residues. The CDR3 spells CASRGGQPQHF. The CDR3 coding sequence is TGTGCCAGCAGGGGAGGACAGCCCCAGCATTTT.

V is TRBV7-2 and J is TRBJ1-2, with 7 bases fitting TRBD1. The CDR3 runs to 15 residues. V lost 3 bases to trimming and J lost 8 bases; unmatched junction nucleotides: 12. The germline CDR1 and CDR2 sequences are SGHTA and FQGNSA. The CDR3, as DNA: TGTGCCAGCAGCTTTGCCCAGGGGGTAGGGTTCGGCTACACCTTC. Protein product: CASSFAQGVGFGYTF.

This clonotype was observed at least ten times. V usage is TRBV10-1 and J usage is TRBJ2-7; D remains ambiguous. This CDR3 has 14 amino acids. Trimming cost V 4 bases and J 0 bases, with 10 bases left between them. Germline assignment: CDR1 WNHNN and CDR2 SYGVQD (reference sequence). The CDR3 here is CASSGTRSSYEQYF. The CDR3 DNA follows: TGCGCCAGCAGTGGAACACGGAGCTCCTACGAGCAGTACTTC.

The rearrangement links TRBV5-4 to TRBJ2-7; TRBD1 matches 8 bases. This CDR3 is built from 14 residues. V dropped 5 bases and J dropped 6; count of bases not matched to a gene: 10. Germline lookup yields CDR1 SGHNT and CDR2 YYREEE (reference sequence). In DNA form, the CDR3 reads TGTGCCAGCAGTCCGGCCGGGACAGGCATCGAGCAGTACTTC. It codes for CASSPAGTGIEQYF.

This clonotype came up many times. The J gene is TRBJ2-3, the V gene TRBV7-6; the D is unclear. CDR1 SGHVS and CDR2 FNYEAQ come from the germline V gene. V was pared by 0 bases and J by 11 bases, with 18 bases between. The CDR3 length is 15 residues. CDR3 amino acids: CASSLAVGGGSLQYF. CDR3 in DNA: TGTGCCAGCAGCTTAGCGGTGGGCGGTGGTAGCTTGCAGTATTTT.

This chain connects TRBV7-8 to TRBJ1-2; weak D call: TRBD1 (5 bases). Between the trimmed V and J ends, which lost 5 bases and 7 bases, there was a span of 14 bases. The germline V gene has CDR1 SGHVS and CDR2 FQNEAQ. CDR3 length: 13 amino acids. For the CDR3, the DNA is TGTGCCAGCAGCCCATGGGGGAGCGGTGGCTACACCTTC. Amino acid sequence: CASSPWGSGGYTF.

Comments on this clonotype: Because it lacks the conserved phenylalanine or tryptophan at the end, this CDR3 is likely a read error. The limits of the CDR3 on the DNA are not certain, so only TCRdb's listed CDR3 is given. The V gene is TRBV4-3, the J gene TRBJ1-4; the table names TRBD1, a call not compared with the DNA. Germline CDR1 is LGHNA and CDR2 is YSLEER. The CDR3 spans 9 amino acids, including both terminal residues. The CDR3 here is CASGPGFTT.

In its sample, this clonotype was seen once. The chain links TRBV7-9 to TRBJ2-1; D might be TRBD1 (5 bases). In germline, CDR1 is SEHNR, CDR2 FQNEAQ (reference sequence). CDR3 size: 12 residues. Trimming took 4 bases from V and 10 from J, leaving 11 bases between them. For the CDR3, the DNA is TGTGCCAGCAGCTCCGACAGCCTCGAGCAGTTCTTC. Amino acid sequence: CASSSDSLEQFF.

This clonotype has ten or more counts. The chain has TRBV20-1 and TRBJ2-7; D is possibly TRBD1 or TRBD2 (5 bases each). V lost 6 bases, J lost 3 bases, and 15 bases lay in between. This CDR3 region has 13 residues. Germline V gene sequence: CDR1 DFQATT, CDR2 SNEGSKA (reference sequence). DNA of the CDR3: TGCAGTGCCGATCGGCTGGGGGACTACGAGCAGTACTTC. Translated: CSADRLGDYEQYF.

On this clonotype: This may be a read error, as it is one base from a much larger clone. The rearrangement uses TRBV2 and TRBJ2-3; TRBD1 is a possible D gene (6 bases). Germline loops: CDR1 SNHLY, CDR2 FYNNEI. The length of the CDR3 is 15 residues. CDR3 region: CASSGTDTSTNTQYF. The CDR3 coding sequence is TGTGCCAGCAGTGGGACAGACACCAGCACAAATACGCAGTATTTT.

This clonotype was recorded many times. The chain has TRBV20-1 and TRBJ2-7; TRBD2 agrees at 11 bases. The CDR3 covers 16 residues. Germline V gives CDR1 DFQATT, CDR2 SNEGSKA (reference sequence). J lost 5 bases, V lost 0 bases, and 9 bases had no gene match. Here the CDR3 DNA reads TGCAGTGCTAGAGATCCACTTAGCGGGAGGGCCAACGAGCAGTACTTC. It encodes CSARDPLSGRANEQYF.

Remarks on this clonotype: A much larger clone lies a single base off, so this may be a read error. CDR3 DNA: TGCAGTGCTAGGGGAAACAGGGTCCTTGGCATTCGGTACTTC. Translating gives CSARGNRVLGIRYF. V gene TRBV20-1 combines with J gene TRBJ2-4; TRBD1 might be the D (6 bases). The CDR3 is made up of 14 amino acids. Germline CDR1 reads DFQATT; CDR2 reads SNEGSKA (reference sequence).

This clonotype was found a few times. The rearrangement joins TRBV6-5 to TRBJ2-7; no clear D. Trimming took 5 bases from V and 4 from J, leaving 12 bases between them. Germline lookup yields CDR1 MNHEY and CDR2 SVGAGI. The CDR3 loop spans 13 amino acids. The CDR3 sequence is CASSHGVGYEQYF. The CDR3 DNA follows: TGTGCCAGCAGTCATGGGGTCGGGTACGAGCAGTACTTC.

Only a few counts were recorded for this clonotype. One base away lies a much larger clone, so this may be a sequencing read error. V is TRBV6-1 and J is TRBJ2-7; 8 positions agree with TRBD2. Germline V lookup: CDR1 MNHNS, CDR2 SASEGT. This CDR3 comprises 16 residues. The V and J ends lost 5 bases and 4 bases, in that order; junction bases with no gene match: 13. The CDR3 DNA reads TGTGCCAGCAGTCGGGGCGGGACTAGATGGAGGTACGAGCAGTACTTC. It codes for CASSRGGTRWRYEQYF.

Ten or more counts support this clonotype. The chain links TRBV7-2 to TRBJ2-1; D may be TRBD2 (6 bases). The V end was cut by 2 bases, the J end by 10 bases, with 15 bases between. The CDR3 length is 14 residues. Germline assignment: CDR1 SGHTA and CDR2 FQGNSA. CDR3 protein: CASSLSGRDMEQFF. CDR3 sequence (DNA): TGTGCCAGCAGCTTATCAGGGCGGGATATGGAGCAGTTCTTC.

The chain recombines TRBV7-9 with TRBJ1-1; 7 nucleotides align to TRBD1. V gave up 6 bases and J gave up 5 bases; unmatched junction bases: 24. The CDR3 is made up of 19 amino acids. The germline gives CDR1 SEHNR, CDR2 FQNEAQ (reference sequence). Here the CDR3 DNA reads TGTGCCAGCAGGGAGAGGCTACCGCCGACAGGGCTGGTTGGTACTGAAGCTTTCTTT. It is translated as CASRERLPPTGLVGTEAFF.

This clonotype was seen ten or more times. This chain connects TRBV5-4 to TRBJ2-2; tentatively, D is TRBD1 or TRBD2 (6 bases each). The CDR3 runs to 16 residues. Trimming left V 4 bases short and J 1 base short, with 14 bases between. Looked up from germline, CDR1 is SGHNT and CDR2 is YYREEE (reference sequence). The CDR3 sequence: CASSPAQGLNTGELFF. DNA for the CDR3: TGTGCCAGCAGCCCCGCACAGGGACTGAACACCGGGGAGCTGTTTTTT.

The chain combines TRBV5-1 with TRBJ1-4, with 8 bases that match TRBD1. The germline V gene encodes CDR1 SGHRS and CDR2 YFSETQ. This CDR3 is built from 17 residues. The V and J ends lost 0 bases and 2 bases, in that order; junction bases with no gene match: 6. The CDR3 nucleotides are TGCGCCAGCAGCTTGGTGACAGGGGTAGTGACTAATGAAAAACTGTTTTTT. It specifies CASSLVTGVVTNEKLFF.

The chain joins TRBV6-2 or TRBV6-3 to TRBJ2-7; 12 bases are a match to TRBD2. Unmatched junction bases numbered 9, after V lost 4 bases and J lost 5 bases. CDR1 is MNHEY and CDR2 is SVGEGT in the germline V gene. The CDR3 length is 16 residues. CDR3: CASSSSPLAGGHEQYF. Here the CDR3 DNA reads TGTGCCAGCAGTTCCTCCCCACTAGCGGGAGGCCACGAGCAGTACTTC.

This clonotype was detected ten times or more. This chain joins TRBV5-1 and TRBJ2-5; D tentatively fits TRBD1 or TRBD2 (7 bases each). The CDR3 contains 14 residues. Trimming removed 5 bases from V and 5 bases from J, with 16 bases in between. Germline CDR1 is SGHRS and CDR2 is YFSETQ. CDR3 protein: CASSGGRGRETQYF. DNA of the CDR3: TGCGCCAGCAGTGGGGGGAGGGGGCGCGAGACCCAGTACTTC.

The table lists this clonotype with many counts. V usage is TRBV6-6 and J usage is TRBJ2-1, with 8 bases fitting TRBD2. After removal of 6 bases from V and 8 bases from J, the junction contained 6 bases not matched to a gene. There are 13 residues in the CDR3. Germline CDR1 is MNHNY and CDR2 is SVGAGI (reference sequence). The CDR3 DNA follows: TGTGCCAGCAGGCCGGGACTAGGATATGAGCAGTTCTTC. Encoded protein: CASRPGLGYEQFF.

V and J are TRBV14 and TRBJ1-3, with D maybe TRBD1 (5 bases). Germline V gene data show CDR1 as SGHDN and CDR2 as FVKESK. The CDR3 contains 14 residues. Trimming removed 0 bases at V and 9 bases at J, with 12 bases between. The CDR3 nucleotides are TGTGCCAGCAGCCAAGATCCCGGGGGGAGCACCATATATTTT. Translating gives CASSQDPGGSTIYF.

V and J are TRBV7-9 and TRBJ2-2; D is unresolved. This CDR3 spans 12 amino acids. V lost 8 bases, J lost 9 bases, and 13 bases lay in between. CDR1 SEHNR and CDR2 FQNEAQ come from the germline V gene (reference sequence). The CDR3 DNA is TGTGCCAGCGGCGGAGACGACAGGGAGCTGTTTTTT. This encodes CASGGDDRELFF.

The V call is TRBV5-1, the J call TRBJ2-3, with TRBD1 matching over 7 bases. V lost 4 bases, J lost 6 bases, and 5 bases stayed unmatched. The CDR3 totals 13 residues. From germline, CDR1 is SGHRS and CDR2 YFSETQ. The CDR3: CASSRDRVDTQYF. The CDR3 nucleotides read TGCGCCAGCAGCCGTGACAGGGTCGATACGCAGTATTTT.

This clonotype has at least ten counts. V and J are TRBV4-1 and TRBJ2-7; a weak D match, TRBD1 (5 bases). This CDR3 has 13 amino acids. CDR1 and CDR2 from the germline V gene are MGHRA and YSYEKL. The V and J ends lost 1 base and 3 bases respectively, with 7 bases between them. The CDR3 DNA is TGCGCCAGCAGCCAAGGGACAAACTACGAGCAGTACTTC. Its translation is CASSQGTNYEQYF.

This clonotype came up many times. CDR3 nucleotides: TGTGCCAGCGCTCCGTTTGGCGTGGGAGGCAATCAGCCCCAGCATTTT. Protein sequence: CASAPFGVGGNQPQHF. V gene TRBV12-3 or TRBV12-4 combines with J gene TRBJ1-5; D unclear. V was trimmed by 8 bases and J by 2 bases, leaving 19 bases between them. The CDR3 is made up of 16 amino acids.